The clone carrying this TCR beta chain was picked up many times. Attached unique molecular identifiers marked individual cDNA molecules. TCRdb independently ran MiXCR on the 5' RACE reads; one entry per CDR3 protein. The sample lists almost 45,000 distinct CDR3 sequences, around 5.7% occurring once. V was clipped by 3 bases and J by 6 bases, with 12 bases between them. The CDR3 spans 14 residues. The germline CDR1 and CDR2 sequences are MNHNY and SVGAGI (reference sequence). The sample belongs to a study of early T cells in non-severe SARS-CoV-2 infection. This receptor was identified in an adult who was a healthcare worker with PCR-confirmed SARS-CoV-2 infection or an uninfected control (not recorded which). The sequenced sample was whole blood. The chain is built from TRBV6-6 and TRBJ1-5, with D possibly being TRBD1 (5 bases). This CDR3 reads CASSYAGLFQPQHF. The CDR3 DNA reads TGTGCCAGCAGTTATGCAGGGTTGTTTCAGCCCCAGCATTTT.